These 30 T cell receptor beta chains came from one sample sequenced in a study of CD8+CD57+ T cells in acquired aplastic anemia. Patients who underwent sequencing had shown CD8+CD57+ cell expansion by flow cytometry. Genomic DNA acted as the template from which TCR beta VDJ combination and CDR3 sequence profiling were carried out. TCRdb passed the reads through MiXCR, listing each CDR3 protein once. Among just over 200,000 distinct CDR3 sequences listed, 60% to 80% were seen once. The source material was sorted CD4+, CD8+, or CD8+CD57+ T cells (not recorded which) from PBMCs. These receptor sequences come from a human donor with aplastic anemia.

The chain uses TRBV10-3 and TRBJ1-5; TRBD1 aligns across 8 bases. Germline assignment: CDR1 ENHRY and CDR2 SYGVKD. The CDR3 length is 15 residues. V lost 8 bases, J lost 5 bases, and 11 bases stayed unmatched. CDR3: CAIGGREQGDQPQHF. As DNA, the CDR3 is TGTGCCATCGGGGGTAGGGAACAGGGGGATCAGCCCCAGCATTTT.

This rearrangement joins TRBV7-9 to TRBJ2-7; the match to TRBD1 covers 9 bases. With 1 base clipped from V and 2 bases from J, the junction kept 3 bases outside the gene matches. Germline V lookup: CDR1 SEHNR, CDR2 FQNEAQ (reference sequence). The CDR3 runs 15 residues. CDR3 sequence (DNA): TGTGCCAGCAGCTTAGGGACAGGGGCGGCCTACGAGCAGTACTTC. Its protein product is CASSLGTGAAYEQYF.

This clonotype was seen repeatedly, ten times or more. The gene calls are TRBV6-5 and TRBJ1-2; 7 bases are a match to TRBD1. With 0 bases clipped from V and 8 bases from J, the junction kept 6 bases outside the gene matches. This CDR3 is 14 amino acids long. Germline V CDR1 and CDR2: MNHEY, SVGAGI. CDR3 DNA: TGTGCCAGCAGTTACTCAGGAGGGGGCAGGGGCTACACCTTC. This encodes CASSYSGGGRGYTF.

This chain uses TRBV24-1 with TRBJ2-5; either TRBD1 or TRBD2 may fit D (5 bases each). Germline CDR1 and CDR2: KGHDR and SFDVKD. The V end lost 4 bases, the J end lost 7 bases, and 9 bases lay between the germline ends. The CDR3 is 12 amino acids. The DNA for the CDR3 is TGTGCCACCAGTGAGTCTGGGGGGACCCAGTACTTC. Its translation: CATSESGGTQYF.

This rearrangement joins TRBV2 to TRBJ1-5; D might be TRBD1 (5 bases). CDR1 and CDR2 from the germline V gene are SNHLY and FYNNEI. V was cut by 6 bases and J by 4 bases, with 19 bases left in between. This CDR3 comprises 16 residues. The CDR3 is CASRPRVDEGNQPQHF. CDR3 coding DNA: TGTGCCAGCAGGCCCAGGGTGGATGAGGGTAATCAGCCCCAGCATTTT.

This rearrangement joins TRBV7-2 to TRBJ1-1; D is unresolved. The ends were cut back, 6 bases at V and 1 base at J, with 15 bases in the middle. The CDR3 loop spans 15 amino acids. Germline values: CDR1 SGHTA, CDR2 FQGNSA. CDR3 loop: CASSRGGLRNTEAFF. The DNA of the CDR3 is TGTGCCAGCAGTAGAGGAGGGTTGCGGAACACTGAAGCTTTCTTT.

This clonotype was observed a handful of times. At one boundary the junction diverges from the germline segment, which might be a read error. This chain joins TRBV7-7 and TRBJ2-3; no clear D gene. Germline V CDR1 and CDR2: SSHAT, FNYEAQ (reference sequence). There are 13 residues in the CDR3. The CDR3 loop is CASSPPATDTQYF. Here the CDR3 DNA reads TGTGCTAGCAGCCCGCCAGCGACAGATACGCAGTATTTT. The full variable domain, completed using reference TRBV7-7 and TRBJ2-3, is GAGVSQSPRYKVTKRGQDVTLRCDPISSHATLYWYQQALGQGPEFLTYFNYEAQPDKSGLPSDRFSAERPEGSISTLTIQRTEQRDSAMYRCASSPPATDTQYFGPGTRLTVL.

This chain uses TRBV20-1 with TRBJ2-7; tentatively, D is TRBD2 (6 bases). CDR3 length: 14 residues. Looked up from germline, CDR1 is DFQATT and CDR2 is SNEGSKA (reference sequence). Trimming took off 0 bases at V and 3 bases at J, with 12 bases between the two ends. Here the CDR3 DNA reads TGCAGTGCTAGAGATGTGCGGGGTGTCTACGAGCAGTACTTC. It yields the protein CSARDVRGVYEQYF.

Only a few counts were recorded for this clonotype. The V gene is TRBV10-1, the J gene TRBJ1-3; no clear D gene. V gave up 6 bases and J gave up 3 bases, with 12 bases separating them. The germline V gene has CDR1 WNHNN and CDR2 SYGVQD (reference sequence). The CDR3 covers 14 residues. The CDR3 spells CASSDQWGGNTIYF. The CDR3 bases are TGCGCCAGCAGCGACCAGTGGGGTGGAAACACCATATATTTT.

This clonotype was counted a few times. The V and J genes are TRBV29-1 and TRBJ2-5; no clear D. The length of the CDR3 is 10 residues. From germline, CDR1 is SQVTM and CDR2 ANQGSEA. Deletions cut 6 bases from V and 5 bases from J, with 7 bases between. The CDR3 nucleotides read TGCAGCGTACGGTGGGAGACCCAGTACTTC. Residues: CSVRWETQYF.

This sequence joins TRBV7-4 and TRBJ1-5, with D unresolved. In germline, CDR1 is SGHVT, CDR2 SQSDAQ. V was trimmed by 0 bases and J by 6 bases, leaving 9 bases between them. The CDR3 length is 14 residues. CDR3 nucleotides: TGTGCCAGCAGCTTAGCCAATGGAGGTCAGCCCCAGCATTTT. As protein: CASSLANGGQPQHF.

This chain joins TRBV5-1 and TRBJ2-5; 8 positions agree with TRBD1. The CDR3 has 15 amino acids. Unmatched junction bases numbered 3, after V lost 0 bases and J lost 2 bases. In germline, CDR1 is SGHRS, CDR2 YFSETQ. CDR3 DNA sequence: TGCGCCAGCAGCTTGGCGGGGACAGGTCAAGAGACCCAGTACTTC. Translated: CASSLAGTGQETQYF.

This clonotype was observed many times. This chain connects TRBV6-5 to TRBJ1-1, with D unresolved. Germline lookup yields CDR1 MNHEY and CDR2 SVGAGI. V dropped 6 bases and J dropped 0 bases, with 5 bases sitting between them. CDR3 length: 12 amino acids. Here the CDR3 reads CASSTMNTEAFF. The CDR3 DNA follows: TGTGCCAGCAGCACCATGAACACTGAAGCTTTCTTT.

The sample holds a few counts of this clonotype. The chain carries TRBV5-1 and TRBJ2-2; TRBD1 matches 9 bases. J lost 2 bases, V lost 1 base, and 0 bases had no gene match. Germline V CDR1 and CDR2: SGHRS, YFSETQ. This CDR3 has 15 residues. CDR3 nucleotides: TGCGCCAGCAGCTTGACAGGGGGCAACACCGGGGAGCTGTTTTTT. Encoded protein: CASSLTGGNTGELFF.

V is TRBV9 and J is TRBJ1-2, with unresolved D. This CDR3 comprises 12 residues. V was shortened by 4 bases and J by 0 bases, with 4 bases between the two germline ends. Germline CDR1 is SGDLS and CDR2 is YYNGEE. The CDR3 sequence: CASSRANYGYTF. Here the CDR3 DNA reads TGTGCCAGCAGCCGAGCTAACTATGGCTACACCTTC.

The chain couples TRBV2 to TRBJ2-5; perhaps TRBD1 as D (6 bases). In germline, CDR1 is SNHLY, CDR2 FYNNEI. V lost 4 bases to trimming and J lost 1 base, with 10 bases between them. This CDR3 comprises 14 residues. The chain's CDR3 is CASSGSTGQETQYF. In DNA form, the CDR3 reads TGTGCCAGCAGTGGGTCGACAGGCCAAGAGACCCAGTACTTC.

The chain couples TRBV20-1 to TRBJ2-7, with 7 bases lining up with TRBD1. The V gene's germline CDR1 is DFQATT and CDR2 SNEGSKA (reference sequence). The CDR3 is 13 residues long. V trimming: 3 bases; J trimming: 6 bases; junction bases outside the gene matches: 8. The CDR3 is CSASAPTGIEQYF. The DNA of the CDR3 is TGCAGTGCTAGCGCCCCGACAGGGATCGAGCAGTACTTC.

J is TRBJ2-5 and V is TRBV7-9, with 7 bases identical to TRBD2. The CDR3 has 14 residues. Germline V gene sequence: CDR1 SEHNR, CDR2 FQNEAQ (reference sequence). V lost 8 bases and J lost 4; bases outside the gene matches: 10. The CDR3 DNA follows: TGTGCCAGCGCCCTCAGCGGGGCCCGAGAGACCCAGTACTTC. Protein sequence: CASALSGARETQYF.

This clonotype was picked up one time. This chain links TRBV20-1 with TRBJ2-1, with 9 bases that match TRBD2. CDR3 length: 14 residues. The J segment lost 10 bases and the V segment lost 1 base, leaving 8 bases of the junction unmatched. Germline CDR1 reads DFQATT; CDR2 reads SNEGSKA (reference sequence). Here the CDR3 reads CSARGREGRGEQFF. CDR3 nucleotide sequence: TGCAGTGCTAGAGGGCGGGAGGGCCGAGGAGAGCAGTTCTTC.

The chain combines TRBV24-1 with TRBJ2-2, with D unresolved. Germline loops: CDR1 KGHDR, CDR2 SFDVKD. The CDR3 is made up of 13 amino acids. V was shortened by 2 bases and J by 1 base, with 1 base between the two germline ends. The CDR3 here is CATSDWNTGELFF. DNA of the CDR3: TGTGCCACCAGTGATTGGAACACCGGGGAGCTGTTTTTT.

The chain is built from TRBV2 and TRBJ2-5, with D perhaps matching TRBD2 (7 bases). V was shortened by 7 bases and J by 5 bases, with 20 bases between the two germline ends. CDR1 and CDR2 from the germline V gene are SNHLY and FYNNEI. This CDR3 has 15 amino acids. CDR3: CASKSNRGGWETQYF. For the CDR3, the DNA is TGTGCCAGCAAATCAAATAGGGGGGGGTGGGAGACCCAGTACTTC.

This clonotype was counted ten times or more. V gene TRBV20-1 combines with J gene TRBJ2-3; 7 positions match TRBD2. The CDR3 loop spans 15 amino acids. The V gene's germline CDR1 is DFQATT and CDR2 SNEGSKA (reference sequence). With V trimmed by 1 base and J by 5 bases, 9 bases remained unmatched. Here the CDR3 reads CSARGLAAVQDTQYF. The CDR3 nucleotides are TGCAGTGCTAGAGGCCTAGCGGCCGTTCAAGATACGCAGTATTTT.

In its sample, this clonotype was seen a few times. The V gene is TRBV20-1, the J gene TRBJ1-6; D is uncertain. This CDR3 is built from 12 residues. The germline V gene encodes CDR1 DFQATT and CDR2 SNEGSKA (reference sequence). V lost 7 bases to trimming and J lost 6 bases, with 10 bases between them. The CDR3 nucleotides are TGCAGTGTATCCGTCCCTAATTCACCCCTCCACTTT. This gives the protein CSVSVPNSPLHF.

The V gene is TRBV20-1, the J gene TRBJ2-1, with a possible D match to TRBD1 (7 bases). Trimming took 6 bases from V and 6 from J, leaving 15 bases between them. CDR1 DFQATT and CDR2 SNEGSKA come from the germline V gene (reference sequence). This CDR3 region has 13 residues. CDR3 region: CSARGWGVNEQFF. CDR3 DNA: TGCAGTGCCAGGGGGTGGGGGGTCAATGAGCAGTTCTTC.

This clonotype has a single count. CDR3: CASSFGLAGAVRDEQFF. CDR3 DNA: TGTGCCAGCAGCTTTGGACTAGCGGGAGCCGTAAGGGATGAGCAGTTCTTC. This chain uses TRBV5-5 with TRBJ2-1, with 13 nucleotides matching TRBD2. This CDR3 has 17 residues. The germline V gene has CDR1 SGHKS and CDR2 YYEKEE (reference sequence). J lost 8 bases, V lost 2 bases, and 10 bases had no gene match.

As regards this clonotype: Because it lacks the conserved phenylalanine or tryptophan at the end, this CDR3 is likely a read error. CDR3 protein: CASSAWDSTYEQYI. DNA of the CDR3: TGTGCCAGCAGCGCCTGGGACAGTACCTACGAGCAGTACATC. The chain joins TRBV9 to TRBJ2-7; TRBD1 matches 7 bases. The CDR3 has 14 amino acids. Germline CDR1 SGDLS, CDR2 YYNGEE. Unmatched junction bases numbered 5, after V lost 3 bases and J lost 2 bases.

The gene calls are TRBV9 and TRBJ1-2, with a possible D match to TRBD1 (5 bases). Looked up from germline, CDR1 is SGDLS and CDR2 is YYNGEE. The CDR3 has 14 residues. Trimming removed 3 bases at V and 8 bases at J, with 17 bases between. CDR3 residues: CASSATTTGHGYTF. The CDR3, as DNA: TGTGCCAGCAGCGCAACCACGACGGGGCACGGCTACACCTTC.

The rearrangement uses TRBV15 and TRBJ1-1, with TRBD1 matching 10 bases. The junction had 14 bases not matched to a gene; V was cut back by 10 bases and J by 0 bases. The CDR3 is 17 residues long. Per germline, CDR1 LNHNV and CDR2 YYDKDF (reference sequence). The CDR3 spells CASSSRDRGSVNTEAFF. DNA of the CDR3: TGTGCCAGCAGTTCCAGGGACAGGGGTTCAGTGAACACTGAAGCTTTCTTT.

The sample holds many counts of this clonotype. The chain recombines TRBV7-6 with TRBJ1-1; D remains unclear. CDR1 and CDR2 from the germline V gene are SGHVS and FNYEAQ. The CDR3 totals 14 residues. The V and J ends lost 3 bases and 1 base respectively, with 9 bases between them. In DNA form, the CDR3 reads TGTGCCAGCAGCTTGTTCAACGGGAACACTGAAGCTTTCTTT. It yields the protein CASSLFNGNTEAFF.

The V gene is TRBV19, the J gene TRBJ1-5; the D gene is possibly TRBD1 (5 bases). CDR1 is LNHDA, CDR2 SQIVND, per germline (reference sequence). CDR3 length: 15 residues. V lost 9 bases and J lost 0, with 15 bases in between. The CDR3 region is CASELQGISNQPQHF. The DNA of the CDR3 is TGTGCCAGCGAACTCCAGGGAATTAGCAATCAGCCCCAGCATTTT.